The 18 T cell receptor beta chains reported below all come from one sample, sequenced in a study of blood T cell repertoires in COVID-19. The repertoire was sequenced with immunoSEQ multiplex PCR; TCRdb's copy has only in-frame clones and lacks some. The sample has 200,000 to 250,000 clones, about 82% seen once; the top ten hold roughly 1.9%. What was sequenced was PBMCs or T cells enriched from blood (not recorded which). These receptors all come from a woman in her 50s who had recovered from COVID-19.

The CDR3 loop is CASSQDPTGVNSPLHF. The CDR3 DNA follows: TGTGCCAGCAGCCAAGATCCTACAGGGGTGAATTCACCCCTCCACTTT. This chain joins TRBV3-1 (or the pseudogene TRBV3-2) and TRBJ1-6, with 7 nucleotides matching TRBD1. The CDR3 sequence is 16 residues long. Germline V gene sequence: CDR1 LGHDT, CDR2 YNNKEL (reference sequence). Germline trimming cut 0 bases from V and 7 bases from J; bases unmatched to any gene: 6.

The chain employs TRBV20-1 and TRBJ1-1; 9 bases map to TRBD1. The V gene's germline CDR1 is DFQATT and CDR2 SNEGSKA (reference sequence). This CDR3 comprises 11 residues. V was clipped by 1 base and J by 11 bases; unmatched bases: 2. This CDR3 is CSARGDREAFF. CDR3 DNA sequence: TGCAGTGCTAGAGGGGACAGGGAGGCTTTCTTT.

The CDR3 bases are TGTGCCAGCAGCCCGATGATGGGGGCAGGTAAACTGTTTTTT. As protein: CASSPMMGAGKLFF. This sequence joins TRBV3-1 (or the pseudogene TRBV3-2) and TRBJ1-4; D might be TRBD1 (6 bases). The ends were cut back, 4 bases at V and 11 bases at J, with 17 bases in the middle. Germline loops: CDR1 LGHDT, CDR2 YNNKEL (reference sequence). This CDR3 contains 14 residues.

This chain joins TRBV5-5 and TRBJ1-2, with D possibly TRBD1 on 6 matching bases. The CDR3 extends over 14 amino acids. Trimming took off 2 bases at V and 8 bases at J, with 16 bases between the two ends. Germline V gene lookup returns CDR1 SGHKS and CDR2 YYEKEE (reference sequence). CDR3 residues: CASSFQQGGGGYTF. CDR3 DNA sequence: TGTGCCAGCAGCTTCCAACAGGGCGGGGGAGGCTACACCTTC.

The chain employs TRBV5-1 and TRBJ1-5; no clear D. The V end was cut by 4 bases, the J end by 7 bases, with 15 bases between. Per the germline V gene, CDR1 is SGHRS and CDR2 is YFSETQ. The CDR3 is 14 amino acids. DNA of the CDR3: TGCGCCAGCAGCCCCGGAGTGAGCCTACAGCCCCAGCATTTT. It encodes CASSPGVSLQPQHF.

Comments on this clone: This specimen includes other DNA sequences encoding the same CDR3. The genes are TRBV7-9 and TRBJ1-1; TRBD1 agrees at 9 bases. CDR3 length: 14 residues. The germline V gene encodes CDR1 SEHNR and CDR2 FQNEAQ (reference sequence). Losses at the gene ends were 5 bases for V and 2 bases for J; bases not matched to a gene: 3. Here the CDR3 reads CASSLGQGNTEAFF. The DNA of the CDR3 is TGTGCCAGCAGCCTGGGACAGGGAAACACTGAAGCTTTCTTT.

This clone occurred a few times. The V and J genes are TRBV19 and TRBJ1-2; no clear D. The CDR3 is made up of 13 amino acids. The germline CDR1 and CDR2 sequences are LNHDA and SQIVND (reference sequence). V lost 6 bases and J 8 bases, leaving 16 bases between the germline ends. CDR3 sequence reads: CASRNSGVQGYTF. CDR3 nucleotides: TGTGCCAGTAGAAACAGCGGAGTTCAGGGCTACACCTTC.

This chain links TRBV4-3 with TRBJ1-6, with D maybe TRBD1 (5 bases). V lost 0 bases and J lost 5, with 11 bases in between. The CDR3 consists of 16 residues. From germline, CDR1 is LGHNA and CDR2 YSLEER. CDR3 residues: CASSQDGAGDNSPLHF. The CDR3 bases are TGCGCCAGCAGCCAAGATGGGGCAGGCGATAATTCACCCCTCCACTTT.

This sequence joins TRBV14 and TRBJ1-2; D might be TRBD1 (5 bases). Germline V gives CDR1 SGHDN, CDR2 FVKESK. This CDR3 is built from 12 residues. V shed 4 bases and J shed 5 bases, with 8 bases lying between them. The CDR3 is CASSPQGYGYTF. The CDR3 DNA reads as TGTGCCAGCAGCCCCCAGGGATATGGCTACACCTTC.

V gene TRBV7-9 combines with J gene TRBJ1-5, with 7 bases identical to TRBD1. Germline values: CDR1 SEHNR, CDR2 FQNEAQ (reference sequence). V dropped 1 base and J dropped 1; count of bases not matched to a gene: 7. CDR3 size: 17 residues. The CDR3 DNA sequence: TGTGCCAGCAGCTTAGAGGGGGCAGGGAAGAGCAATCAGCCCCAGCATTTT. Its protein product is CASSLEGAGKSNQPQHF.

In DNA form, the CDR3 reads TGTGCCTGGAGTGAAGGACAGGCGTACGCTGAAGCTTTCTTT. This gives the protein CAWSEGQAYAEAFF. The chain combines TRBV30 with TRBJ1-1; TRBD1 matches 7 bases. The CDR3 totals 14 residues. Germline CDR1 reads GTSNPN; CDR2 reads SVGIG (reference sequence). Germline trimming cut 1 base from V and 6 bases from J; bases unmatched to any gene: 8.

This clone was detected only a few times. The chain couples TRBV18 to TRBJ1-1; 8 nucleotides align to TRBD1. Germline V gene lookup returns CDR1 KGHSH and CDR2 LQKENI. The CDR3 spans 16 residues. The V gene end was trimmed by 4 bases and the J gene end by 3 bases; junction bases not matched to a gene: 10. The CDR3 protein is CASSLNPGGQDTEAFF. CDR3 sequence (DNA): TGTGCCAGCTCACTAAATCCAGGGGGCCAGGACACTGAAGCTTTCTTT. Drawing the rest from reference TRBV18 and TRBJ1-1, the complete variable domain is NAGVMQNPRHLVRRRGQEARLRCSPMKGHSHVYWYRQLPEEGLKFMVYLQKENIIDESGMPKERFSAEFPKEGPSILRIQQVVRGDSAAYFCASSLNPGGQDTEAFFGQGTRLTVV.

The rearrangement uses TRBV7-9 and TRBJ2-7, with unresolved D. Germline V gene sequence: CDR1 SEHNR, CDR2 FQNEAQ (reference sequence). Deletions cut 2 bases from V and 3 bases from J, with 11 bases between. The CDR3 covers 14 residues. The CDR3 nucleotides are TGTGCCAGCAGCTTAAGCGAGTTACACTACGAGCAGTACTTC. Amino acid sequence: CASSLSELHYEQYF.

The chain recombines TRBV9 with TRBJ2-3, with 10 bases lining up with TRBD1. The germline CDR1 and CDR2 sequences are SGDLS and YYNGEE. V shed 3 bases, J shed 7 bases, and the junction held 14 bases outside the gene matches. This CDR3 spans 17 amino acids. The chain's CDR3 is CASSASTGTGESNTQYF. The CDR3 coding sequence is TGTGCCAGCAGCGCGAGTACCGGGACAGGGGAGTCGAATACGCAGTATTTT.

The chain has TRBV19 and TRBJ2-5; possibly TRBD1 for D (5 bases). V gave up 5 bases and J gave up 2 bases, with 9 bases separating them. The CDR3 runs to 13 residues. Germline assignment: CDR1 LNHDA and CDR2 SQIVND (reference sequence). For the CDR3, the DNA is TGTGCCAGTAGTCGGACATCTCAAGAGACCCAGTACTTC. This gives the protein CASSRTSQETQYF.

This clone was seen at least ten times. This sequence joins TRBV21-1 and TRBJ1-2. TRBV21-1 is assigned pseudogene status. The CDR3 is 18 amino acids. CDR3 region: CASSPSGVRGKHNYGYTF. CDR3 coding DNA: TGTGCCAGCAGCCCCTCCGGGGTCCGGGGGAAACACAACTATGGCTACACCTTC.

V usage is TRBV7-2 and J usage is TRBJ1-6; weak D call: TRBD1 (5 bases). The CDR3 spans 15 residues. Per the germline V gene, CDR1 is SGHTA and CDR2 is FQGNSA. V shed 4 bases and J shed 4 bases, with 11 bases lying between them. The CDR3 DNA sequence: TGTGCCAGCAGCTCCCAGACAGATTATAATTCACCCCTCCACTTT. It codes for CASSSQTDYNSPLHF.

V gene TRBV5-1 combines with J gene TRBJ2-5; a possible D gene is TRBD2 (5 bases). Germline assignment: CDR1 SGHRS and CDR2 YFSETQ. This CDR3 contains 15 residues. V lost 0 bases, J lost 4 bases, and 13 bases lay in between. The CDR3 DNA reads TGCGCCAGCAGCTTGGAAGTGGGCGGGTTAGAGACCCAGTACTTC. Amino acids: CASSLEVGGLETQYF.